This T cell receptor beta chain was sequenced during a study of T cell responses to AZD1222 COVID-19 vaccine. Regarding the study as a whole: Reportedly, nearly half of unique spike TCRs recognized epitopes outside B.1.351/B.1.1.7 mutations. Spike-specific TCR breadth and depth went up after people got two AZD1222 doses. Spike regions recognized by vaccine-associated CD4 TCRs spanned the protein, led by 160-218 and 743-854.

Here immunoSEQ multiplex PCR was the method, and the copy in TCRdb shows in-frame clones only, minus some. The repertoire holds some 120,000 clones, with approximately 88% as singletons. Comment on this clone: As yet, its antigen is unknown.

The sample in question was peripheral blood, obtained on day 0 of MenACWY control vaccination. This TCR was recovered from an adult in good health.

The CDR3 coding sequence is TGTGCCAGCAGTCCCCGGACTAGCGGAACCTACGAGCAGTACTTC. It translates to CASSPRTSGTYEQYF. V gene TRBV6-5 combines with J gene TRBJ2-7, with 10 nucleotides matching TRBD2. CDR3 size: 15 residues. CDR1 is MNHEY, CDR2 SVGAGI, per germline. V was pared by 5 bases and J by 2 bases, with 6 bases of the junction left unmatched.